In this sample, the clone carrying this TCR beta chain turned up a few times. Its antigen is as yet unknown. The sample is drawn from a study of vaccination and CD4 T cells after COVID-19. Noted treatment: approximately nine-day PBMC culture with coronavirus spike peptide pools or control peptides (ViraFEST assay). This CDR3 contains 13 residues. V was cut by 2 bases and J by 8 bases, with 12 bases left in between. Germline V gene sequence: CDR1 MNHNS, CDR2 SASEGT. The Oncomine TCR Beta short-read assay was applied to DNA of cultured CD4+ T cells. TCRdb fed the PCR reads into MiXCR, producing one record per CDR3 protein. The table has over 12,000 distinct CDR3 sequences, around 50% seen once; the top ten hold around 15%.

The chain couples TRBV6-1 to TRBJ1-2; the D gene is possibly TRBD1 (6 bases). Material: CD4+ T cells from blood, cultured in vitro. This clonotype was obtained from a human donor who had recovered from COVID-19. As DNA, the CDR3 is TGTGCCAGCAGTGAATCGTGGGGGCGCGGCTACACCTTC. Encoded protein: CASSESWGRGYTF.